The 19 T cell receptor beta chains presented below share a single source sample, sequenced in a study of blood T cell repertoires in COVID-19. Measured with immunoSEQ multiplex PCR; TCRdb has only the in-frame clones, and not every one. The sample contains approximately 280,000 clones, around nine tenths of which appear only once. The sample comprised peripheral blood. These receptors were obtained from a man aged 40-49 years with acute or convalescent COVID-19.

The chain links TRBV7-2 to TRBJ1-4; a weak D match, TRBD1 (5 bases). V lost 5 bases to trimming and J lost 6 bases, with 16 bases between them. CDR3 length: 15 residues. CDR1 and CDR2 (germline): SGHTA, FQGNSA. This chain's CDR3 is CASSPRGGEYEKLFF. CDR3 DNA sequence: TGTGCCAGCAGCCCCCGTGGGGGGGAGTATGAAAAACTGTTTTTT. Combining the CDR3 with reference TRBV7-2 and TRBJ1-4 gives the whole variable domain GAGVSQSPSNKVTEKGKDVELRCDPISGHTALYWYRQSLGQGLEFLIYFQGNSAPDKSGLPSDRFSAERTGGSVSTLTIQRTQQEDSAVYLCASSPRGGEYEKLFFGSGTQLSVL.

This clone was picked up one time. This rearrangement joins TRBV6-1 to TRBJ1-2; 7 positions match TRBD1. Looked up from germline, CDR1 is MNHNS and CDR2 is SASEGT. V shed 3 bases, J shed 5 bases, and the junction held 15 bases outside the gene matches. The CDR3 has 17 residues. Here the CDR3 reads CASSEAPPGQILYGYTF. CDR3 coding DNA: TGTGCCAGCAGTGAGGCTCCTCCGGGACAGATCTTATATGGCTACACCTTC.

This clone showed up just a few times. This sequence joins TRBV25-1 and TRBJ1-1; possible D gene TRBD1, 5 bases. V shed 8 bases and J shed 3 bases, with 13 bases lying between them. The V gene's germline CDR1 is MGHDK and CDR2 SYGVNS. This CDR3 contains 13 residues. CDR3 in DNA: TGTGCCAGCGGGGCCCACGGGTACACTGAAGCTTTCTTT. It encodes CASGAHGYTEAFF.

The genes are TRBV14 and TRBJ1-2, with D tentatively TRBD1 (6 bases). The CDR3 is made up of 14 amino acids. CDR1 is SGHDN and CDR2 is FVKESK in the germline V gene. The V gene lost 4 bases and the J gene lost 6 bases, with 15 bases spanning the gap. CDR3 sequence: CASSPFKGVDGYTF. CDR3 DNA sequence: TGTGCCAGCAGCCCCTTCAAGGGGGTTGATGGCTACACCTTC.

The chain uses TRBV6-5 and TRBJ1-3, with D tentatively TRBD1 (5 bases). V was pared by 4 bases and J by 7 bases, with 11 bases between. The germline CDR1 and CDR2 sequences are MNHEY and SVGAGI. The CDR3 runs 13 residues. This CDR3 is CASSSRQSNTIYF. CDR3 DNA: TGTGCCAGCAGTTCCCGACAGTCGAACACCATATATTTT.

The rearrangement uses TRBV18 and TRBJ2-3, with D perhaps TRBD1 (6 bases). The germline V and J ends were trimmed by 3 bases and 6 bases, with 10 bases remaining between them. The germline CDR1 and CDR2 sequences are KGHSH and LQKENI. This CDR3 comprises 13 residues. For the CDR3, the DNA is TGTGCCAGCTCACCGGACAGTTCGGATACGCAGTATTTT. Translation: CASSPDSSDTQYF.

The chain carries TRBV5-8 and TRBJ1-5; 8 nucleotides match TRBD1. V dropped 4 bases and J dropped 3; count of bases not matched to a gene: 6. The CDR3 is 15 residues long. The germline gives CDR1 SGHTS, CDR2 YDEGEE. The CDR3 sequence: CASSPGQVVNQPQHF. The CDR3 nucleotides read TGTGCCAGCAGCCCGGGACAGGTCGTCAATCAGCCCCAGCATTTT. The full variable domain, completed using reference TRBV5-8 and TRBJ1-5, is EAGVTQSPTHLIKTRGQQATLRCSPISGHTSVYWYQQALGLGLQFLLWYDEGEERNRGNFPPRFSGRQFPNYSSELNVNALELEDSALYLCASSPGQVVNQPQHFGDGTRLSIL.

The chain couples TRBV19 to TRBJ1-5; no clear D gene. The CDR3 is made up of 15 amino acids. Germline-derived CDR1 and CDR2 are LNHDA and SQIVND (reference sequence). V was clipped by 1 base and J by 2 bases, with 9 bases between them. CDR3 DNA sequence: TGTGCCAGTAGTATAGGGGGAGTTCGCAATCAGCCCCAGCATTTT. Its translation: CASSIGGVRNQPQHF. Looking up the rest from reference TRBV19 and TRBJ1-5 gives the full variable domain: DGGITQSPKYLFRKEGQNVTLSCEQNLNHDAMYWYRQDPGQGLRLIYYSQIVNDFQKGDIAEGYSVSREKKESFPLTVTSAQKNPTAFYLCASSIGGVRNQPQHFGDGTRLSIL.

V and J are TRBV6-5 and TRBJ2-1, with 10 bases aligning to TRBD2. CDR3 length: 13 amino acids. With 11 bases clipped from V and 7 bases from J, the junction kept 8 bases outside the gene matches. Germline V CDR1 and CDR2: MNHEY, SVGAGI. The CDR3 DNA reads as TGTGCCGGCAAGCGGGGGGGCCAAAATGAGCAGTTCTTC. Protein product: CAGKRGGQNEQFF.

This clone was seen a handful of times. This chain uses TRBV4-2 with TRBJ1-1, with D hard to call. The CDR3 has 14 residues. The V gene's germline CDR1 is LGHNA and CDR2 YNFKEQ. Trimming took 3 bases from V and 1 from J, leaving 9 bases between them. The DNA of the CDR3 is TGTGCCAGCAGCCATCAGGTGGGGAACACTGAAGCTTTCTTT. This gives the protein CASSHQVGNTEAFF.

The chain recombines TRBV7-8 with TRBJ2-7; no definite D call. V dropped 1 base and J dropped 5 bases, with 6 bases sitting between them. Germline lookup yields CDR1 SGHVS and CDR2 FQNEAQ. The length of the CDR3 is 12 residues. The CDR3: CASSLDGNEQYF. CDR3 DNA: TGTGCCAGCAGCTTAGACGGTAACGAGCAGTACTTC. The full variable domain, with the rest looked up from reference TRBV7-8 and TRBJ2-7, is GAGVSQSPRYKVAKRGQDVALRCDPISGHVSLFWYQQALGQGPEFLTYFQNEAQLDKSGLPSDRFFAERPEGSVSTLKIQRTQQEDSAVYLCASSLDGNEQYFGPGTRLTVT.

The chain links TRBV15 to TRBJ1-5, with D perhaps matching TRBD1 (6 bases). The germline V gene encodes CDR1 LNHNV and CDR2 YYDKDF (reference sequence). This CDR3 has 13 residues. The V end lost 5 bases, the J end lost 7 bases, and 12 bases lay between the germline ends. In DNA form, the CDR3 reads TGTGCCACCAGCCCTCGACAGGAACAGCCCCAGCATTTT. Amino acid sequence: CATSPRQEQPQHF.

CDR3 residues: CASSTGTSGGFEQYF. The CDR3 coding sequence is TGTGCCAGCAGCACTGGGACTAGCGGGGGGTTCGAGCAGTACTTC. This chain connects TRBV7-9 to TRBJ2-7, with 15 bases that match TRBD2. Germline CDR1 SEHNR, CDR2 FQNEAQ (reference sequence). V shed 5 bases, J shed 6 bases, and the junction held 5 bases outside the gene matches. CDR3 length: 15 residues. Full variable domain (outside the CDR3, taken from reference TRBV7-9 and TRBJ2-7): DTGVSQNPRHKITKRGQNVTFRCDPISEHNRLYWYRQTLGQGPEFLTYFQNEAQLEKSRLLSDRFSAERPKGSFSTLEIQRTEQGDSAMYLCASSTGTSGGFEQYFGPGTRLTVT.

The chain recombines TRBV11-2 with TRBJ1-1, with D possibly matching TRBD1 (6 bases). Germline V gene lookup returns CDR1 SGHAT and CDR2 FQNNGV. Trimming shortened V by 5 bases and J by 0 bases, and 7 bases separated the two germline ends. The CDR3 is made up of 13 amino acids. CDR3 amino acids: CASSEGVNTEAFF. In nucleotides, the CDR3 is TGTGCCAGCAGCGAGGGGGTGAACACTGAAGCTTTCTTT.

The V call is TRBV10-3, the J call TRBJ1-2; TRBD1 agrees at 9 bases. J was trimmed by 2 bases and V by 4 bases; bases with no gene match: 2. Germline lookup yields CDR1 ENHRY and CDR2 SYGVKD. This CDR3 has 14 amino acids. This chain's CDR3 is CAISGTGENYGYTF. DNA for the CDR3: TGTGCCATCAGTGGGACAGGGGAAAACTATGGCTACACCTTC.

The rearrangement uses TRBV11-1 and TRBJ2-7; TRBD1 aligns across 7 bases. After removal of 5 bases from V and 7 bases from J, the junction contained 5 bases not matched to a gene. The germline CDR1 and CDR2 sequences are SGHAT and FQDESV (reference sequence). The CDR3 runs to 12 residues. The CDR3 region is CASSEGGQEQYF. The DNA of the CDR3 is TGTGCCAGCAGCGAAGGGGGCCAAGAGCAGTACTTC.

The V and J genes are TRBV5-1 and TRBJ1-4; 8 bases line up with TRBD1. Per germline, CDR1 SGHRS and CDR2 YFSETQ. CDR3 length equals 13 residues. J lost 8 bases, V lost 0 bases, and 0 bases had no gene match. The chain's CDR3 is CASSLGDREKLFF. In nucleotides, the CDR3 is TGCGCCAGCAGCTTGGGGGACAGGGAAAAACTGTTTTTT.

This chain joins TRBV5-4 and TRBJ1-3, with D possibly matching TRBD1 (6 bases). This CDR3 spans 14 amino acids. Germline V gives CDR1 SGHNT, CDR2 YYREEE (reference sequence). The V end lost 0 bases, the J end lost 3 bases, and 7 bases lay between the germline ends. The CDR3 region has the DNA TGTGCCAGCAGCTTGGGAGGGGGTGGAAACACCATATATTTT. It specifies CASSLGGGGNTIYF.

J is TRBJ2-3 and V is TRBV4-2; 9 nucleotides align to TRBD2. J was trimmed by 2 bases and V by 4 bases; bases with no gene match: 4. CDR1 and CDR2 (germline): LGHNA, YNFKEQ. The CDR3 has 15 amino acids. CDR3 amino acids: CASSPPSGDTDTQYF. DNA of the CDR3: TGTGCCAGCAGCCCACCTAGCGGGGACACAGATACGCAGTATTTT.